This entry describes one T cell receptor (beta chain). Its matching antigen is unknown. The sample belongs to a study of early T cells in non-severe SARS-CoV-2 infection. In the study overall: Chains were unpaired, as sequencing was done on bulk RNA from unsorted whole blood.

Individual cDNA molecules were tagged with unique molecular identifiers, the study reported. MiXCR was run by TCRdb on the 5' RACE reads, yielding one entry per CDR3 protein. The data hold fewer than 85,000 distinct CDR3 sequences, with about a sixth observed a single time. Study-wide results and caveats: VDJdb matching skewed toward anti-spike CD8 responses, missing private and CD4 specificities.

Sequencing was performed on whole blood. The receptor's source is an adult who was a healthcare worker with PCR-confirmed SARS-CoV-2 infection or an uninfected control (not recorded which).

This CDR3 is CASRGQGSGNTEAFF. CDR3 DNA: TGTGCCAGCAGGGGACAGGGGAGTGGGAACACTGAAGCTTTCTTT. This chain uses TRBV9 with TRBJ1-1, with 10 bases that match TRBD1. The V segment lost 5 bases and the J segment 1 base; nucleotides outside the gene matches: 5. The V gene's germline CDR1 is SGDLS and CDR2 YYNGEE. The CDR3 runs 15 residues.